The 23 T cell receptor beta chains reported below all come from one sample, sequenced in a study of T cell responses to AZD1222 COVID-19 vaccine. This table comes from immunoSEQ multiplex PCR, and its TCRdb copy is limited to in-frame clones, with some not included. The sample has some 80,000 clones, 90% seen once; the top ten hold roughly 5.6%. The material sequenced was peripheral blood, taken on day 0 of AZD1222 vaccination. The origin of the receptors is an adult in good health.

The V and J genes are TRBV6-2 or TRBV6-3 and TRBJ1-5; 7 nucleotides match TRBD1. The V segment lost 4 bases and the J segment 1 base; nucleotides outside the gene matches: 13. This CDR3 contains 18 residues. CDR1 is MNHEY and CDR2 is SVGEGT in the germline V gene. CDR3 in DNA: TGTGCCAGCAGTTCATCCCCGAATACAGGGGTCAGCAATCAGCCCCAGCATTTT. Translating gives CASSSSPNTGVSNQPQHF.

A single count supports this clone. The chain's CDR3 is CASSQTALGSVPLHF. Written as DNA, the CDR3 is TGTGCCAGCAGCCAGACGGCTCTGGGGAGCGTACCCCTCCACTTT. The V call is TRBV4-2, the J call TRBJ1-6; D is unclear. The CDR3 has 15 amino acids. CDR1 and CDR2 from the germline V gene are LGHNA and YNFKEQ. Trimming removed 3 bases at V and 12 bases at J, with 18 bases between.

This clone came up once. The chain is built from TRBV6-2 or TRBV6-3 and TRBJ1-1, with TRBD1 as a possible D gene (5 bases). CDR1 and CDR2 (germline): MNHEY, SVGEGT. The CDR3 is made up of 17 amino acids. The germline V and J ends were trimmed by 2 bases and 1 base, with 17 bases remaining between them. The CDR3 region has the DNA TGTGCCAGCAGTTACCCGTCTCCGGGACCGTGGAACACTGAAGCTTTCTTT. Its translation is CASSYPSPGPWNTEAFF.

V is TRBV5-4 and J is TRBJ2-7; 9 bases line up with TRBD2. The CDR3 covers 17 residues. The germline CDR1 and CDR2 sequences are SGHNT and YYREEE (reference sequence). V lost 0 bases and J lost 5; bases outside the gene matches: 12. The CDR3 is CASSLGLLAGPFNEQYF. For the CDR3, the DNA is TGTGCCAGCAGCTTGGGGCTACTAGCGGGTCCCTTCAACGAGCAGTACTTC.

This chain uses TRBV6-5 with TRBJ2-1; the D is unclear. This CDR3 comprises 11 residues. Germline lookup yields CDR1 MNHEY and CDR2 SVGAGI. Trimming stripped 6 bases from V and 5 bases from J, with 5 bases between. In nucleotides, the CDR3 is TGTGCCAGCAGGGTAAACAATGAGCAGTTCTTC. Encoded protein: CASRVNNEQFF.

V gene TRBV14 combines with J gene TRBJ1-6; D is unclear. With 4 bases removed from V and 10 bases from J, the gap between germline ends came to 11 bases. The length of the CDR3 is 13 residues. Germline CDR1 is SGHDN and CDR2 is FVKESK. CDR3 in DNA: TGTGCCAGCAGCCCCCAGCGAGTATCACCCCTCCACTTT. Its translation is CASSPQRVSPLHF.

The J gene is TRBJ1-5, the V gene TRBV4-1; 7 bases align to TRBD1. J lost 3 bases, V lost 6 bases, and 14 bases had no gene match. Germline V lookup: CDR1 MGHRA, CDR2 YSYEKL. This CDR3 region has 17 residues. The CDR3 sequence is CASRSMKQGKDNQPQHF. The CDR3 region has the DNA TGCGCCAGCAGGTCTATGAAACAGGGGAAAGACAATCAGCCCCAGCATTTT.

The chain recombines TRBV7-9 with TRBJ1-4, with D hard to call. The CDR3 contains 14 residues. Germline CDR1 is SEHNR and CDR2 is FQNEAQ (reference sequence). V was pared by 4 bases and J by 8 bases, with 14 bases between. CDR3 nucleotide sequence: TGTGCCAGCAGCTATACTGCGGCGAGGGAAAAACTGTTTTTT. Translated, it gives CASSYTAAREKLFF.

The rearrangement joins TRBV15 to TRBJ1-1; possible D gene TRBD1, 5 bases. V dropped 5 bases and J dropped 0 bases, with 22 bases sitting between them. In germline, CDR1 is LNHNV, CDR2 YYDKDF (reference sequence). The CDR3 runs to 18 residues. The DNA for the CDR3 is TGTGCCACCAGCCCCCTTGGGGCAGGGAGTAGGGTGAACACTGAAGCTTTCTTT. Translated, it gives CATSPLGAGSRVNTEAFF.

The count of this clone is one. Relative to the germline gene, one junction end is altered; a read error may explain this. V and J are TRBV5-5 and TRBJ1-6; 7 bases align to TRBD1. The CDR3 loop spans 13 amino acids. Germline V gene lookup returns CDR1 SGHKS and CDR2 YYEKEE (reference sequence). CDR3 DNA: TGTGCCAGCAGTTTGGAGGGGGCTTCACCCCTCCACTTT. Its translation is CASSLEGASPLHF.

CDR3 coding DNA: TGTGCCAGCAGTGAAGCGCCGGCAGGGGGGACGGCAAACTATGGCTACACCTTC. Amino acid sequence: CASSEAPAGGTANYGYTF. J is TRBJ1-2 and V is TRBV6-1; 7 bases fit TRBD1. The V gene end was trimmed by 0 bases and the J gene end by 2 bases; junction bases not matched to a gene: 12. The CDR3 runs 18 residues. Germline assignment: CDR1 MNHNS and CDR2 SASEGT.

The chain uses TRBV3-1 (or the pseudogene TRBV3-2) and TRBJ1-1; D gene ambiguous. The V gene's germline CDR1 is LGHDT and CDR2 YNNKEL (reference sequence). V was clipped by 1 base and J by 7 bases, with 13 bases between them. This CDR3 has 14 residues. The CDR3 coding sequence is TGTGCCAGCAGCCAAGGAGGAGGCGGTATTGAAGCTTTCTTT. Encoded protein: CASSQGGGGIEAFF.

Comment on this clone: The sample carries other DNA sequences with the same CDR3. The chain joins TRBV14 to TRBJ1-1; 7 nucleotides agree with TRBD1. From germline, CDR1 is SGHDN and CDR2 FVKESK. This CDR3 spans 14 amino acids. V lost 4 bases to trimming and J lost 2 bases; unmatched junction nucleotides: 4. CDR3 DNA: TGTGCCAGCAGCCCGAGACAGGGAAACACTGAAGCTTTCTTT. It encodes CASSPRQGNTEAFF.

V gene TRBV6-2 or TRBV6-3 combines with J gene TRBJ2-1; D possibly matches TRBD1 or TRBD2 (5 bases each). Germline values: CDR1 MNHEY, CDR2 SVGEGT. V was cut by 4 bases and J by 2 bases, with 9 bases left in between. The CDR3 has 14 residues. The CDR3 spells CASSSGTTYNEQFF. The CDR3 DNA reads as TGTGCCAGCAGTTCCGGGACCACCTACAATGAGCAGTTCTTC.

The V and J genes are TRBV5-1 and TRBJ2-7, with TRBD2 identical over 8 bases. The germline CDR1 and CDR2 sequences are SGHRS and YFSETQ. The CDR3 covers 17 residues. The V gene end was trimmed by 2 bases and the J gene end by 0 bases; junction bases not matched to a gene: 10. The CDR3 here is CASSFNPFAGGSYEQYF. The CDR3, as DNA: TGCGCCAGCAGCTTCAACCCCTTCGCGGGGGGCTCCTACGAGCAGTACTTC.

The rearrangement joins TRBV7-9 to TRBJ2-4, with 10 positions matching TRBD1. The trim removed 3 bases at V and 8 bases at J, leaving 13 bases unmatched. Germline values: CDR1 SEHNR, CDR2 FQNEAQ (reference sequence). This CDR3 is 17 amino acids long. In DNA form, the CDR3 reads TGTGCCAGCAGCTTTAGGACAGGGGGTGCAGGGGTAGACATTCAGTACTTC. Translation: CASSFRTGGAGVDIQYF.

The gene calls are TRBV19 and TRBJ1-2, with TRBD1 identical over 8 bases. Losses at the gene ends were 3 bases for V and 4 bases for J; bases not matched to a gene: 1. Per germline, CDR1 LNHDA and CDR2 SQIVND (reference sequence). The CDR3 is 13 amino acids. CDR3: CASSMGTGYGYTF. As DNA, the CDR3 is TGTGCCAGTAGTATGGGGACAGGCTATGGCTACACCTTC.

This clone was seen more than once but under ten times. J is TRBJ2-3 and V is TRBV28; 12 bases are a match to TRBD2. This CDR3 comprises 16 residues. The J segment lost 2 bases and the V segment lost 2 bases, leaving 2 bases of the junction unmatched. The germline V gene encodes CDR1 MDHEN and CDR2 SYDVKM. CDR3 residues: CASSLRTSGNTDTQYF. In DNA, the CDR3 is TGTGCCAGCAGTTTACGGACTAGCGGGAACACAGATACGCAGTATTTT.

The V call is TRBV15, the J call TRBJ1-3; 8 bases are shared with TRBD1. V shed 9 bases, J shed 1 base, and the junction held 5 bases outside the gene matches. Looked up from germline, CDR1 is LNHNV and CDR2 is YYDKDF (reference sequence). CDR3 length equals 14 residues. This CDR3 is CATSDRASGNTIYF. CDR3 DNA sequence: TGTGCCACTTCGGACAGGGCATCTGGAAACACCATATATTTT.

The chain couples TRBV9 to TRBJ2-1, with D perhaps matching TRBD1 (5 bases). V lost 7 bases and J lost 4, with 9 bases in between. This CDR3 is built from 12 residues. Germline CDR1 is SGDLS and CDR2 is YYNGEE. The CDR3, as DNA: TGTGCCAGCTCTCGACAGTACAATGAGCAGTTCTTC. It yields the protein CASSRQYNEQFF. Full variable domain (missing parts from reference TRBV9 and TRBJ2-1): DSGVTQTPKHLITATGQRVTLRCSPRSGDLSVYWYQQSLDQGLQFLIQYYNGEERAKGNILERFSAQQFPDLHSELNLSSLELGDSALYFCASSRQYNEQFFGPGTRLTVL.

The V and J genes are TRBV18 and TRBJ1-4; 8 nucleotides line up with TRBD1. Germline assignment: CDR1 KGHSH and CDR2 LQKENI. CDR3 length: 14 residues. V dropped 0 bases and J dropped 8; count of bases not matched to a gene: 2. In DNA, the CDR3 is TGTGCCAGCTCACCACCGACAGGGGAAGAAAAACTGTTTTTT. It codes for CASSPPTGEEKLFF.

The chain joins TRBV6-5 to TRBJ2-2; D unresolved. The length of the CDR3 is 15 residues. In germline, CDR1 is MNHEY, CDR2 SVGAGI. V lost 6 bases and J 2 bases, leaving 13 bases between the germline ends. The CDR3 DNA reads as TGTGCCAGCAGCCCCCGGGCCACTAACACCGGGGAGCTGTTTTTT. This encodes CASSPRATNTGELFF.

This chain links TRBV28 with TRBJ2-3; 10 nucleotides line up with TRBD2. Germline V CDR1 and CDR2: MDHEN, SYDVKM. After removal of 2 bases from V and 2 bases from J, the junction contained 7 bases not matched to a gene. The CDR3 extends over 17 amino acids. The CDR3 sequence is CASSLNLAGANTDTQYF. Written as DNA, the CDR3 is TGTGCCAGCAGTTTAAACCTAGCGGGGGCGAACACAGATACGCAGTATTTT.